Detailed here is one T cell receptor beta chain. Its antigen is undetermined. The data originate from a study of identical twins. General study points: For zero-insertion analyses, partial confounding could come from invariant MAIT and iNKT cells.

Template switching added a universal primer site; cDNA carried unique molecular identifiers. Each CDR3 protein gets one entry after TCRdb re-called the 5' RACE reads with MiXCR. In the table there are 1,800,000 or so distinct CDR3 sequences, less than 40% of which are singletons. Germline values: CDR1 SGHRS, CDR2 YFSETQ. The CDR3 has 18 amino acids. V was clipped by 0 bases and J by 0 bases; unmatched bases: 9. This chain links TRBV5-1 with TRBJ1-1; 9 bases align to TRBD1. This receptor was taken from a newborn girl in good health. Sequenced material: cord blood. CDR3 in DNA: TGCGCCAGCAGCTTGGATCGGACAGGGGCCATCATGAACACTGAAGCTTTCTTT. It is translated as CASSLDRTGAIMNTEAFF.